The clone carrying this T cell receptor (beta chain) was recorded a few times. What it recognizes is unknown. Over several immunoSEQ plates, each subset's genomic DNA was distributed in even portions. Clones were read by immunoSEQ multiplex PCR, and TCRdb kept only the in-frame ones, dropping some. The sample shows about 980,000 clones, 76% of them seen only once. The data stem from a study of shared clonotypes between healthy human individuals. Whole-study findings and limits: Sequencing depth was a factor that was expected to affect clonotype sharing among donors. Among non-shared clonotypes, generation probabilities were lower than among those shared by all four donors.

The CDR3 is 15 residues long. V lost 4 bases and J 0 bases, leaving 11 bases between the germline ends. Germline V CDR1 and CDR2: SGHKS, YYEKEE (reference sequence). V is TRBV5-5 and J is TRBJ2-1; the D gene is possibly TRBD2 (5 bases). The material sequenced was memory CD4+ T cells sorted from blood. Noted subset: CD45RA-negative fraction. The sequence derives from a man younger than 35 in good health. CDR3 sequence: CASSRGSGSYNEQFF. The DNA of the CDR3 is TGTGCCAGCAGCCGAGGGAGCGGCTCCTACAATGAGCAGTTCTTC.